This entry lists 23 T cell receptor beta chains sequenced from one sample in a study of Graves' ophthalmopathy and Graves' hyperthyroidism. The sequenced template was RNA, covering the TCR beta CDR3 region. A first-round RT-PCR used HTBI primers, followed by a second-round multiplex PCR. TCRdb re-called the multiplex PCR reads with MiXCR, one entry per CDR3 protein. Among 560,000 or so distinct CDR3 sequences listed, roughly 40% were seen once. The specimen was peripheral blood or thyroid tissue (not recorded which). The receptors stem from an adult man with Graves' hyperthyroidism.

This clonotype was found many times. V usage is TRBV20-1 and J usage is TRBJ2-7; 8 bases are a match to TRBD1. Germline V gene sequence: CDR1 DFQATT, CDR2 SNEGSKA (reference sequence). Trimming removed 6 bases from V and 1 base from J; junction bases left unmatched: 8. CDR3 size: 14 residues. CDR3 loop: CSAPFGQGSYEQYF. DNA for the CDR3: TGCAGTGCCCCTTTCGGACAGGGATCCTACGAGCAGTACTTC.

The chain employs TRBV6-1 and TRBJ2-5, with D possibly being TRBD2 (5 bases). The CDR3 sequence is 16 residues long. The germline V gene has CDR1 MNHNS and CDR2 SASEGT. Trimming took off 7 bases at V and 1 base at J, with 19 bases between the two ends. CDR3 sequence reads: CASTPPSGGIQETQYF. CDR3 bases: TGTGCCAGCACCCCCCCTTCAGGAGGAATCCAAGAGACCCAGTACTTC.

This clonotype was counted at least ten times. The CDR3 loop is CSVEGGNEQYF. The CDR3 DNA is TGCAGCGTTGAAGGGGGAAACGAGCAGTACTTC. V is TRBV29-1 and J is TRBJ2-7; D is ambiguous. Trimming left V 1 base short and J 5 bases short, with 6 bases between. The CDR3 has 11 residues. Germline V gene sequence: CDR1 SQVTM, CDR2 ANQGSEA.

This clonotype occurred many times. The V call is TRBV7-9, the J call TRBJ2-7; no reliable D call. V lost 4 bases and J 4 bases, leaving 11 bases between the germline ends. Germline V lookup: CDR1 SEHNR, CDR2 FQNEAQ (reference sequence). There are 13 residues in the CDR3. CDR3 sequence: CASSSRVSYEQYF. The CDR3 coding sequence is TGTGCCAGCAGCTCCCGGGTGTCTTACGAGCAGTACTTC.

The chain couples TRBV20-1 to TRBJ2-7; possible D gene TRBD2, 6 bases. The CDR3 consists of 10 residues. The germline V gene has CDR1 DFQATT and CDR2 SNEGSKA (reference sequence). V gave up 6 bases and J gave up 6 bases, with 9 bases separating them. Here the CDR3 reads CSARGGEQYF. CDR3 nucleotides: TGCAGTGCGAGGGGAGGCGAGCAGTACTTC.

The CDR3 loop reads CASSHPGTGHSNQPQHF. CDR3 bases: TGTGCCAGCAGCCACCCCGGGACAGGACATAGCAATCAGCCCCAGCATTTT. The J gene is TRBJ1-5, the V gene TRBV9, with TRBD1 identical over 8 bases. The CDR3 contains 17 residues. CDR1 and CDR2 (germline): SGDLS, YYNGEE. V dropped 4 bases and J dropped 0; count of bases not matched to a gene: 9.

This clonotype was detected only once. The CDR3 loop is CSVDSGGGTIYF. Written as DNA, the CDR3 is TGCAGCGTTGATTCGGGTGGAGGCACCATATATTTT. V usage is TRBV29-1 and J usage is TRBJ1-3, with D unresolved. Trimming took 3 bases from V and 9 from J, leaving 12 bases between them. Germline loops: CDR1 SQVTM, CDR2 ANQGSEA. The CDR3 has 12 amino acids.

This clonotype was seen more than once but under ten times. The V call is TRBV2, the J call TRBJ1-2, with a tentative D call TRBD1 (6 bases). With 6 bases removed from V and 7 bases from J, the gap between germline ends came to 21 bases. The germline gives CDR1 SNHLY, CDR2 FYNNEI. This CDR3 comprises 15 residues. In nucleotides, the CDR3 is TGTGCCAGCAGACCCGCCTTCAGGACAGCCGGTGGCTACACCTTC. Protein product: CASRPAFRTAGGYTF.

For this clonotype: A much larger clone is a single base away; this may be a read error. This chain connects TRBV13 to TRBJ2-7; a weak D match, TRBD1 (5 bases). Germline values: CDR1 PRHDT, CDR2 FYEKMQ (reference sequence). The CDR3 has 12 residues. CDR3 bases: TGTGCCAGCCAGTGGGGCTCCCACGAGCAGTACTTC. This encodes CASQWGSHEQYF.

Turning to this clonotype: The junction shows a germline mismatch at one end, possibly a read error. V is TRBV9 and J is TRBJ1-3, with D uncertain. The CDR3 is 15 residues long. Germline V gene lookup returns CDR1 SGDLS and CDR2 YYNGEE. The CDR3 DNA reads TGTGCCGGCAGCGTAGGGCCAGACTCTGGAAACACCATATATTTT. Protein product: CAGSVGPDSGNTIYF.

In its sample, this clonotype was seen many times. The chain couples TRBV7-9 to TRBJ2-5; D perhaps matches TRBD2 (6 bases). Trimming stripped 6 bases from V and 6 bases from J, with 26 bases between. The CDR3 loop spans 17 amino acids. Per germline, CDR1 SEHNR and CDR2 FQNEAQ (reference sequence). CDR3 coding DNA: TGTGCCAGCAGTCCCCACACGGCAACCGAGGGACTGAAGACCCAGTACTTC. Protein sequence: CASSPHTATEGLKTQYF. The variable domain in full, completed from reference TRBV7-9 and TRBJ2-5, reads DTGVSQNPRHKITKRGQNVTFRCDPISEHNRLYWYRQTLGQGPEFLTYFQNEAQLEKSRLLSDRFSAERPKGSFSTLEIQRTEQGDSAMYLCASSPHTATEGLKTQYFGPGTRLLVL.

The chain employs TRBV10-3 and TRBJ2-2; perhaps D is TRBD1 or TRBD2 (6 bases each). The end of the DNA is better explained by TRBJ2-3, so the J call may be wrong. CDR3 length: 14 amino acids. Germline-derived CDR1 and CDR2 are ENHRY and SYGVKD. The CDR3 nucleotides read TGTGCCAGCAGCCGGGGGCTCCCCTCAGATACGCAGTATTTT. Its translation is CASSRGLPSDTQYF.

V is TRBV12-3 or TRBV12-4 and J is TRBJ2-7, with D possibly being TRBD1 (6 bases). V was pared by 5 bases and J by 3 bases, with 14 bases between. The CDR3 is made up of 14 amino acids. The CDR3 reads CASSGGRVNYEQYF. CDR3 in DNA: TGTGCCAGCAGTGGGGGCAGGGTGAACTACGAGCAGTACTTC.

Regarding this clonotype: A much larger clone lies a single base off, so this may be a read error. The chain employs TRBV7-9 and TRBJ1-3; D is possibly TRBD1 (5 bases). In germline, CDR1 is SEHNR, CDR2 FQNEAQ (reference sequence). V lost 3 bases to trimming and J lost 0 bases, with 9 bases between them. The CDR3 sequence is 15 residues long. The CDR3 region has the DNA TGTGCCAGCAGCTTGCGGGGGGACTCTGGAAACACCATATATTTT. Encoded protein: CASSLRGDSGNTIYF.

This clonotype was recorded many times. The chain is built from TRBV6-2 or TRBV6-3 and TRBJ2-7, with no clear D. Germline CDR1 reads MNHEY; CDR2 reads SVGEGT. The V gene lost 2 bases and the J gene lost 6 bases, with 8 bases spanning the gap. The CDR3 runs to 12 residues. The CDR3: CASSYPASEQYF. The CDR3 nucleotides are TGTGCCAGCAGTTACCCTGCATCCGAGCAGTACTTC.

At least ten counts were recorded for this clonotype. The gene calls are TRBV20-1 and TRBJ1-1; D is uncertain. Germline V lookup: CDR1 DFQATT, CDR2 SNEGSKA (reference sequence). Trimming took off 5 bases at V and 5 bases at J, with 9 bases between the two ends. This CDR3 contains 11 residues. The CDR3 bases are TGCAGTGCTGCCTTATTAACTGAAGCTTTCTTT. Its protein product is CSAALLTEAFF.

To note about this clonotype: This CDR3 is missing its conserved last phenylalanine or tryptophan, likely due to a read error. The chain links TRBV7-9 to TRBJ2-7; 9 positions match TRBD2. CDR1 and CDR2 from the germline V gene are SEHNR and FQNEAQ (reference sequence). J lost 2 bases, V lost 5 bases, and 4 bases had no gene match. The CDR3 is 14 residues long. In nucleotides, the CDR3 is TGTGCCAGCAGCGTGGGACTAGCCACCTACGAGCAGTACCTC. Amino acid sequence: CASSVGLATYEQYL.

The genes are TRBV7-9 and TRBJ2-3; D is unclear. This CDR3 is built from 15 residues. Trimming took off 1 base at V and 3 bases at J, with 11 bases between the two ends. Looked up from germline, CDR1 is SEHNR and CDR2 is FQNEAQ (reference sequence). The CDR3 DNA follows: TGTGCCAGCAGCTTAGAGGCAGCCAAGACAGATACGCAGTATTTT. It codes for CASSLEAAKTDTQYF.

The chain has TRBV9 and TRBJ2-2; TRBD1 might be the D (6 bases). The CDR3 loop spans 14 amino acids. The V gene's germline CDR1 is SGDLS and CDR2 YYNGEE. Trimming cost V 0 bases and J 7 bases, with 10 bases left between them. The CDR3 DNA reads TGTGCCAGCAGCGTAGCCAGGGGTAACGGGGAGCTGTTTTTT. Amino acid sequence: CASSVARGNGELFF.

A word on this clonotype: A junction end diverges from the germline sequence, so it may reflect a read error. The V gene is TRBV2, the J gene TRBJ2-5; no reliable D call. This CDR3 has 14 residues. Germline V gene sequence: CDR1 SNHLY, CDR2 FYNNEI. The CDR3 DNA sequence: TGTGCCAGCAGTGAAATCGACTCCCGAGAGACCCAGCACTTC. Translating it yields CASSEIDSRETQHF.

The sample holds many counts of this clonotype. The rearrangement uses TRBV6-1 and TRBJ1-1; 7 bases map to TRBD1. Germline trimming cut 10 bases from V and 1 base from J; bases unmatched to any gene: 6. Germline V gives CDR1 MNHNS, CDR2 SASEGT. The length of the CDR3 is 13 residues. The CDR3 sequence: CATRTGRNTEAFF. CDR3 nucleotide sequence: TGTGCCACGCGGACAGGAAGGAACACTGAAGCTTTCTTT.

This clonotype has a count of ten or more. CDR3 DNA sequence: TGCGCCAGCAGCTTGGGAGGGACTAGCGGTCTCTACGAGCAGTACTTC. It is translated as CASSLGGTSGLYEQYF. The chain links TRBV5-1 to TRBJ2-7; 11 nucleotides match TRBD2. Looked up from germline, CDR1 is SGHRS and CDR2 is YFSETQ. Unmatched junction bases numbered 5, after V lost 0 bases and J lost 3 bases. CDR3 size: 16 residues.

This clonotype was counted at least ten times. The gene calls are TRBV7-2 and TRBJ1-6; the D is unclear. Looked up from germline, CDR1 is SGHTA and CDR2 is FQGNSA. Trimming shortened V by 4 bases and J by 10 bases, and 11 bases separated the two germline ends. The CDR3 totals 13 residues. CDR3 nucleotides: TGTGCCAGCAGCTCCGCAGTCGGCTCACCCCTCCACTTT. Translated, it gives CASSSAVGSPLHF.